This T cell receptor (beta chain) was documented in a study of low-dose radiotherapy and immunotherapy resistance in tumors. The time point: after trial treatment. The sample's treatment: LDRT plus nivolumab, ipilimumab, low-dose cyclophosphamide and aspirin (RACIN trial). This clonotype has at least ten counts. V lost 0 bases and J lost 0, with 6 bases in between. The CDR3 has 15 residues. Germline loops: CDR1 LGHDT, CDR2 YNNKEL (reference sequence). Priming of first-strand cDNA relied on TRAV- and TRBV-specific primers (covering alpha and beta chains). The authors amplified TCRs for about 20 PCR cycles with a constant-region primer and a V-primer adapter. TCRdb ran MiXCR on the reads and lists one entry per CDR3 protein. The sample contains under 95,000 distinct CDR3 sequences, under 20% of which appear only once.

Source: PBMCs, taken after low-dose radiotherapy plus immunotherapy. The chain uses TRBV3-1 and TRBJ1-3; D not resolved. This clonotype was sampled from a male donor with prostate cancer. In nucleotides, the CDR3 is TGTGCCAGCAGCCAAGACAGGAACTCTGGAAACACCATATATTTT. Protein product: CASSQDRNSGNTIYF. Together with reference TRBV3-1 and TRBJ1-3, the CDR3 gives the full variable domain: DTAVSQTPKYLVTQMGNDKSIKCEQNLGHDTMYWYKQDSKKFLKIMFSYNNKELIINETVPNRFSPKSPDKAHLNLHINSLELGDSAVYFCASSQDRNSGNTIYFGEGSWLTVV.